These T cell receptor beta chains were read from a single sample in a study of siplizumab effects on memory and regulatory T cells. The data were produced by immunoSEQ multiplex PCR, yet TCRdb's version contains in-frame clones alone and is incomplete. The sample holds some 100,000 clones; more than 85% are singletons and the top ten take approximately 2.7%. The material sequenced was CD4+ T cells sorted from blood. The receptors originated from a human donor in good health. Some clones in this sample may be carry-over from other donors' samples. Both conserved end residues are part of each CDR3. Fields, in order: V gene, clone size, D gene, J gene, CDR3 protein, CDR3 DNA. A D gene is named only where the DNA matches it firmly. Size is omitted from some rows. Given values are once, few, many or a class for expanded clones.

TRBV9	-	TRBD2	TRBJ2-7	CASSARTGTSGDEQYF	TGTGCCAGCAGCGCCCGGACCGGGACTAGCGGTGACGAGCAGTACTTC
TRBV28	-	-	TRBJ1-5	CATIGGPQASQPQHF	TGTGCCACCATAGGCGGACCCCAAGCATCTCAGCCCCAGCATTTT
TRBV5-4	-	TRBD2	TRBJ2-3	CASSLRLAASTDTQYF	TGTGCCAGCAGCTTGCGGCTAGCGGCCTCAACAGATACGCAGTATTTT
TRBV5-4	-	-	TRBJ2-2	CASSLVAGELFF	TGTGCCAGCAGCTTGGTTGCAGGGGAGCTGTTTTTT
TRBV19	-	-	TRBJ2-7	CASSFGRGEQYF	TGTGCCAGTAGTTTTGGAAGGGGCGAGCAGTACTTC
TRBV6-4	-	TRBD2	TRBJ2-1	CASSGEGTNNEQFF	TGTGCCAGCAGTGGGGAGGGGACCAACAATGAGCAGTTCTTC
TRBV27	-	-	TRBJ2-7	CASRTNHRGGREQYF	TGTGCCAGCAGGACAAATCATCGAGGGGGTCGCGAGCAGTACTTC
TRBV19	once	TRBD1	TRBJ1-5	CASRGQVGNQPQHF	TGTGCCAGCAGGGGGCAGGTTGGCAATCAGCCCCAGCATTTT
TRBV4-1	few	-	TRBJ1-5	CASSQESGNAFRNQPQHF	TGCGCCAGCAGCCAAGAGTCAGGGAACGCTTTCCGGAATCAGCCCCAGCATTTT
TRBV7-2	-	-	TRBJ1-2	CASSLGPGGYGYTF	TGTGCCAGCAGCTTAGGACCGGGCGGCTATGGCTACACCTTC
TRBV19	-	-	TRBJ2-2	CASSKWADTGELFF	TGTGCCAGTAGCAAATGGGCGGATACCGGGGAGCTGTTTTTT
TRBV7-3	-	-	TRBJ1-2	CASSLLLGSQNYGYTF	TGTGCCAGCAGCTTACTTCTGGGGTCCCAGAACTATGGCTACACCTTC
TRBV5-5	-	TRBD1	TRBJ1-3	CASSLNSGQFSGNTIYF	TGTGCCAGCAGCTTGAATTCGGGACAGTTCTCTGGAAACACCATATATTTT
TRBV7-3	few	-	TRBJ2-5	CASSMTRGETQYF	TGTGCCAGCAGCATGACTAGAGGCGAGACCCAGTACTTC
TRBV5-8	-	TRBD1	TRBJ2-5	CASSSPGGALLETQYF	TGTGCCAGCAGCTCTCCAGGGGGCGCCCTGTTAGAGACCCAGTACTTC
TRBV6-5	-	-	TRBJ1-1	CASKSPVTEAFF	TGTGCCAGCAAAAGTCCGGTCACTGAAGCTTTCTTT
TRBV5-6	-	TRBD2	TRBJ2-2	CASSTRTSGRSTGELFF	TGTGCCAGCAGCACCAGGACTAGCGGGAGATCCACCGGGGAGCTGTTTTTT
TRBV11-2	-	-	TRBJ2-7	CASSPTGFTYEQYF	TGTGCCAGCAGCCCCACAGGATTTACCTACGAGCAGTACTTC
TRBV19	-	TRBD1	TRBJ2-7	CASSNGDWTGSSYEQYF	TGTGCCAGTAGTAATGGGGACTGGACAGGGAGCTCCTACGAGCAGTACTTC
TRBV29-1	-	-	TRBJ2-1	CSVDGKSRGYEQFF	TGCAGCGTTGACGGAAAGAGCAGGGGCTATGAGCAGTTCTTC
TRBV6-6	-	TRBD1	TRBJ1-1	CASSYRGQGDEAFF	TGTGCCAGCAGTTACCGCGGACAGGGAGATGAAGCTTTCTTT
TRBV19	-	-	TRBJ2-5	CASSSGQETQYF	TGTGCCAGTAGTTCGGGCCAAGAGACCCAGTACTTC
TRBV5-1	-	-	TRBJ2-3	CASSLGQTTDTQYF	TGCGCCAGCAGCTTGGGACAGACCACAGATACGCAGTATTTT